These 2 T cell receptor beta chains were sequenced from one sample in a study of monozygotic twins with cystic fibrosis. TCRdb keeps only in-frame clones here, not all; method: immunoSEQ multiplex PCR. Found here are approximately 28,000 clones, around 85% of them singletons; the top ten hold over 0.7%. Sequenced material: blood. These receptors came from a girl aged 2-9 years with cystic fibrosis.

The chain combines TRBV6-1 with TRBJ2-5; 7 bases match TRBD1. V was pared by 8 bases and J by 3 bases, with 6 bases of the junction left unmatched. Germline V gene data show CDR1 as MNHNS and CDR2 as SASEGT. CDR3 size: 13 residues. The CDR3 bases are TGTGCCAGCGACAGGGCCAATGAAGAGACCCAGTACTTC. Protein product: CASDRANEETQYF.

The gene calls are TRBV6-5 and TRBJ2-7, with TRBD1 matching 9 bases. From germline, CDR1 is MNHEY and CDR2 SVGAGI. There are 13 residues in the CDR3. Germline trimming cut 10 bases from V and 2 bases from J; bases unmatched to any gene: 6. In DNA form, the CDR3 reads TGTGCCACACGGACAGGGGCGGCCTACGAGCAGTACTTC. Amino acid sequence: CATRTGAAYEQYF.